Following are 26 T cell receptor beta chains from one sample sequenced in a study of response to subunit inactivated influenza vaccine. Via MiXCR, TCRdb re-called the RT-PCR reads, giving one row per CDR3 protein. The table includes roughly 520,000 distinct CDR3 sequences, roughly 27% detected once. This specimen was CD4+ T cells sorted from PBMCs, taken more than 4 days after vaccination. Receptors were obtained from a man aged 50-59 years who received an inactivated influenza vaccine.

With respect to this clonotype: A junction end diverges from the germline sequence, so it may reflect a read error. The chain joins TRBV7-2 to TRBJ2-7; tentative D call: TRBD1 (5 bases). CDR1 and CDR2 (germline): SGHTA, FQGNSA. CDR3 length: 13 residues. The CDR3 bases are TGTGCCAGCGGCTTTCAGGGAACCTACGAGCAGTACTTC. Translating it yields CASGFQGTYEQYF.

This clonotype was counted only a few times. The rearrangement joins TRBV20-1 to TRBJ2-3; 8 bases are a match to TRBD2. Germline V gene sequence: CDR1 DFQATT, CDR2 SNEGSKA (reference sequence). The CDR3 runs 14 residues. Trimming took 6 bases from V and 1 from J; bases not matched to a gene: 6. For the CDR3, the DNA is TGCAGTGCCATCGATAGCGGGGGCACAGATACGCAGTATTTT. Translated, it gives CSAIDSGGTDTQYF.

CDR3 in amino acids: CASRQREKLDTQYF. The DNA for the CDR3 is TGTGCCAGCAGGCAGCGGGAGAAATTGGATACGCAGTATTTT. This chain connects TRBV12-3 or TRBV12-4 to TRBJ2-3, with TRBD2 matching over 8 bases. The CDR3 has 14 residues. V was pared by 6 bases and J by 6 bases, with 8 bases of the junction left unmatched.

This clonotype was seen only a few times. The V gene is TRBV7-2, the J gene TRBJ2-7; perhaps TRBD1 as D (7 bases). Germline loops: CDR1 SGHTA, CDR2 FQGNSA. V gave up 5 bases and J gave up 3 bases, with 17 bases separating them. The CDR3 runs to 15 residues. This CDR3 is CASSTSFRGSYEQYF. The DNA for the CDR3 is TGTGCCAGCAGCACTAGCTTCAGGGGGAGCTACGAGCAGTACTTC.

This clonotype was observed many times. This sequence joins TRBV7-8 and TRBJ2-7; 12 positions agree with TRBD2. The germline V gene has CDR1 SGHVS and CDR2 FQNEAQ. Losses at the gene ends were 1 base for V and 6 bases for J; bases not matched to a gene: 4. The length of the CDR3 is 15 residues. The CDR3 DNA is TGTGCCAGCAGCTTAGATCTAGCGGGGGGGCGCGAGCAGTACTTC. It translates to CASSLDLAGGREQYF.

The chain links TRBV20-1 to TRBJ1-2; 7 bases line up with TRBD1. Per germline, CDR1 DFQATT and CDR2 SNEGSKA (reference sequence). The CDR3 extends over 15 amino acids. Germline trimming cut 4 bases from V and 7 bases from J; bases unmatched to any gene: 15. The CDR3 loop is CSATHQTGEEGGYTF. As DNA, the CDR3 is TGCAGTGCTACCCATCAAACAGGGGAGGAAGGTGGCTACACCTTC.

This clonotype was seen more than once but under ten times. The genes are TRBV3-1 and TRBJ2-1, with D perhaps matching TRBD2 (5 bases). Germline CDR1 LGHDT, CDR2 YNNKEL (reference sequence). V was pared by 1 base and J by 4 bases, with 11 bases between. This CDR3 is built from 15 residues. The CDR3 spells CASSQVLDSYNEQFF. The CDR3 bases are TGTGCCAGCAGCCAAGTTTTGGACTCGTACAATGAGCAGTTCTTC.

This clonotype was counted only a few times. The V gene is TRBV5-1, the J gene TRBJ2-5; tentatively, D is TRBD1 or TRBD2 (6 bases each). The germline CDR1 and CDR2 sequences are SGHRS and YFSETQ. The CDR3 extends over 16 amino acids. Trimming stripped 0 bases from V and 5 bases from J, with 17 bases between. CDR3 nucleotide sequence: TGCGCCAGCAGCTTGGCGGGGGCATATGTACGGGAGACCCAGTACTTC. Protein: CASSLAGAYVRETQYF.

V gene TRBV19 combines with J gene TRBJ2-2, with D tentatively TRBD2 (6 bases). CDR1 and CDR2 (germline): LNHDA, SQIVND (reference sequence). V lost 7 bases to trimming and J lost 0 bases, with 12 bases between them. The CDR3 sequence is 15 residues long. CDR3 residues: CASKSQRANTGELFF. The CDR3 DNA reads TGTGCCAGTAAATCTCAGCGGGCGAACACCGGGGAGCTGTTTTTT.

This clonotype was counted only a few times. The chain combines TRBV6-2 or TRBV6-3 with TRBJ2-3, with D perhaps matching TRBD2 (6 bases). Looked up from germline, CDR1 is MNHEY and CDR2 is SVGEGT. The CDR3 spans 15 residues. V was shortened by 5 bases and J by 1 base, with 13 bases between the two germline ends. In DNA, the CDR3 is TGTGCCAGCAGTCGACTAGTGCGGGGCACAGATACGCAGTATTTT. Amino acid sequence: CASSRLVRGTDTQYF.

J is TRBJ2-7 and V is TRBV5-1; D is perhaps TRBD2 (6 bases). Germline-derived CDR1 and CDR2 are SGHRS and YFSETQ. This CDR3 has 14 residues. Trimming cost V 4 bases and J 1 base, with 12 bases left between them. CDR3 residues: CASSGRTRSYEQYF. The CDR3 nucleotides are TGCGCCAGCAGCGGGAGGACACGTTCCTACGAGCAGTACTTC.

This clonotype was seen a handful of times. This rearrangement joins TRBV24-1 to TRBJ2-5; TRBD2 is a possible D gene (5 bases). The length of the CDR3 is 14 residues. V was pared by 5 bases and J by 0 bases, with 9 bases between. The V gene's germline CDR1 is KGHDR and CDR2 SFDVKD. CDR3 in amino acids: CATSVSAYQETQYF. The CDR3 coding sequence is TGTGCCACCAGTGTTAGCGCTTACCAAGAGACCCAGTACTTC.

The table lists this clonotype with many counts. This chain connects TRBV5-1 to TRBJ2-3; 12 bases fit TRBD1. This CDR3 region has 15 residues. The V gene's germline CDR1 is SGHRS and CDR2 YFSETQ. V lost 4 bases to trimming and J lost 4 bases; unmatched junction nucleotides: 4. CDR3 in amino acids: CASSAGTGGPDTQYF. CDR3 in DNA: TGCGCCAGCAGCGCTGGGACAGGGGGCCCAGATACGCAGTATTTT.

This clonotype was detected only a few times. This chain connects TRBV4-3 to TRBJ2-3; D is possibly TRBD1 (6 bases). The CDR3 loop spans 15 amino acids. In germline, CDR1 is LGHNA, CDR2 YSLEER. Between the trimmed V and J ends, which lost 2 bases and 4 bases, there was a span of 13 bases. The CDR3 DNA is TGCGCCAGCAGCCAAACGGGCAGGGGAGCAGATACGCAGTATTTT. Translated: CASSQTGRGADTQYF.

This clonotype has just a few counts. The J gene is TRBJ1-2, the V gene TRBV29-1; TRBD1 might be the D (5 bases). CDR3 length: 14 amino acids. V lost 7 bases, J lost 0 bases, and 15 bases lay in between. The germline gives CDR1 SQVTM, CDR2 ANQGSEA. CDR3 sequence reads: CSAWDRRTNYGYTF. CDR3 nucleotides: TGCAGCGCCTGGGACCGTCGCACTAACTATGGCTACACCTTC.

This clonotype was observed a few times. V usage is TRBV12-3 or TRBV12-4 and J usage is TRBJ2-3; 14 nucleotides line up with TRBD2. The ends lost 7 bases at V and 2 bases at J; junction bases unmatched: 5. This CDR3 has 16 residues. CDR3 in DNA: TGTGCCAGCATCGAGGGACTAGCGGGAGCCACAGATACGCAGTATTTT. It encodes CASIEGLAGATDTQYF.

The rearrangement links TRBV10-3 to TRBJ2-3; TRBD2 matches at 11 bases. This CDR3 spans 15 amino acids. Trimming cost V 6 bases and J 4 bases; bases outside gene matches: 6. Germline V gene sequence: CDR1 ENHRY, CDR2 SYGVKD. The CDR3 DNA is TGTGCCATCAGCTTAGCGGGAGGGCCTGCAGATACGCAGTATTTT. Amino acids: CAISLAGGPADTQYF.

The CDR3 loop reads CATSDLRLGQETQYF. DNA for the CDR3: TGTGCCACCAGTGATCTCCGACTAGGCCAAGAGACCCAGTACTTC. The chain carries TRBV24-1 and TRBJ2-5; D may be TRBD2 (6 bases). The V gene lost 3 bases and the J gene lost 1 base, with 11 bases spanning the gap. Germline V gene data show CDR1 as KGHDR and CDR2 as SFDVKD. The CDR3 loop spans 15 amino acids.

The J gene is TRBJ1-2, the V gene TRBV7-2; D is ambiguous. V lost 2 bases and J lost 1, with 8 bases in between. Germline V gene data show CDR1 as SGHTA and CDR2 as FQGNSA. The CDR3 is 14 residues long. As DNA, the CDR3 is TGTGCCAGCAGCTTATTCCCGGGTAACTATGGCTACACCTTC. Protein sequence: CASSLFPGNYGYTF. Using reference TRBV7-2 and TRBJ1-2 for the parts outside the CDR3, the full variable domain is GAGVSQSPSNKVTEKGKDVELRCDPISGHTALYWYRQSLGQGLEFLIYFQGNSAPDKSGLPSDRFSAERTGGSVSTLTIQRTQQEDSAVYLCASSLFPGNYGYTFGSGTRLTVV.

This clonotype showed up just a few times. V is TRBV6-5 and J is TRBJ2-5, with no clear D. Germline CDR1 is MNHEY and CDR2 is SVGAGI. The CDR3 sequence is 14 residues long. V was cut by 2 bases and J by 6 bases, with 13 bases left in between. As DNA, the CDR3 is TGTGCCAGCAGTTACGAGCGTTCCGTGCAGACCCAGTACTTC. It specifies CASSYERSVQTQYF.

This clonotype has only a few counts. The chain employs TRBV7-9 and TRBJ2-5; the D gene could be TRBD1 or TRBD2 (7 bases each). V was clipped by 4 bases and J by 5 bases, with 14 bases between them. From germline, CDR1 is SEHNR and CDR2 FQNEAQ (reference sequence). The CDR3 sequence is 14 residues long. The CDR3 protein is CASSSQGGTETQYF. CDR3 DNA: TGTGCCAGCAGCTCCCAGGGGGGGACGGAGACCCAGTACTTC.

This clonotype was counted ten times or more. The rearrangement uses TRBV3-1 and TRBJ2-3, with 12 positions matching TRBD2. Germline assignment: CDR1 LGHDT and CDR2 YNNKEL (reference sequence). The CDR3 extends over 16 amino acids. V lost 1 base, J lost 8 bases, and 7 bases stayed unmatched. The CDR3 spells CASSQGTSGRSRTQYF. In DNA, the CDR3 is TGTGCCAGCAGCCAAGGAACTAGCGGGAGGTCACGTACGCAGTATTTT.

V gene TRBV27 combines with J gene TRBJ2-7, with D tentatively TRBD2 (5 bases). The CDR3 spans 15 residues. The germline V and J ends were trimmed by 4 bases and 0 bases, with 13 bases remaining between them. The germline CDR1 and CDR2 sequences are MNHEY and SMNVEV (reference sequence). CDR3 sequence (DNA): TGTGCCAGCAGTTCCCCGGGAAGAAGCTCCTACGAGCAGTACTTC. Translating gives CASSSPGRSSYEQYF.

This clonotype turned up a few times. The rearrangement joins TRBV29-1 to TRBJ1-3; D is uncertain. The CDR3 extends over 12 amino acids. In germline, CDR1 is SQVTM, CDR2 ANQGSEA. V was trimmed by 4 bases and J by 0 bases, leaving 4 bases between them. The CDR3 region is CSVGSSGNTIYF. DNA of the CDR3: TGCAGCGTTGGTAGCTCTGGAAACACCATATATTTT. Full variable domain (rest looked up from reference TRBV29-1 and TRBJ1-3): SAVISQKPSRDICQRGTSLTIQCQVDSQVTMMFWYRQQPGQSLTLIATANQGSEATYESGFVIDKFPISRPNLTFSTLTVSNMSPEDSSIYLCSVGSSGNTIYFGEGSWLTVV.

This chain uses TRBV12-3 or TRBV12-4 with TRBJ1-3; TRBD1 might be the D (5 bases). Trimming pared 6 bases from V and 4 bases from J, leaving 19 bases between. CDR3 length: 16 amino acids. In nucleotides, the CDR3 is TGTGCCAGCAGCGACTCCTTCGGGACGCCAGGAAACACCATATATTTT. It is translated as CASSDSFGTPGNTIYF.

This chain joins TRBV11-2 and TRBJ2-5; TRBD1 aligns across 10 bases. CDR1 SGHAT and CDR2 FQNNGV come from the germline V gene. The CDR3 has 18 amino acids. V lost 0 bases to trimming and J lost 10 bases; unmatched junction nucleotides: 17. This CDR3 is CASSLDARTGGPDRDQYF. CDR3 nucleotide sequence: TGTGCCAGCAGCTTAGATGCCCGGACAGGGGGACCGGATAGGGACCAGTACTTC. The variable domain in full, with the rest retrieved from reference TRBV11-2 and TRBJ2-5, is EAGVAQSPRYKIIEKRQSVAFWCNPISGHATLYWYQQILGQGPKLLIQFQNNGVVDDSQLPKDRFSAERLKGVDSTLKIQPAKLEDSAVYLCASSLDARTGGPDRDQYFGPGTRLLVL.